Below are 12 T cell receptor beta chains sequenced from a single sample in a study of T cells after yellow fever vaccination. TCRdb re-called the 5' RACE reads through MiXCR, storing one row per CDR3 protein. Among about 320,000 distinct CDR3 sequences listed, approximately 12% were seen once. This specimen was CD4+ T cells sorted from PBMCs, taken 15 days after the yellow fever booster vaccination. These receptors were collected from a man aged 18 to 35 who received the YFV17D yellow fever vaccine.

The V gene is TRBV12-1, the J gene TRBJ2-5; the table's D call, TRBD2, has no DNA check behind it. TRBV12-1 is reported as a pseudogene. The CDR3 totals 20 residues. CDR3 region: CASSWAGGRRGPSRGETQYF. CDR3 in DNA: TGTGCCAGCAGCTGGGCGGGGGGCCGGCGGGGGCCGTCGAGGGGAGAGACCCAGTACTTC.

This clonotype was seen more than once but under ten times. The chain uses TRBV25-1 and TRBJ2-2; D call uncertain. The CDR3 has 13 residues. Germline-derived CDR1 and CDR2 are MGHDK and SYGVNS. V dropped 4 bases and J dropped 1 base, with 4 bases sitting between them. The CDR3: CASSVWNTGELFF. CDR3 nucleotide sequence: TGTGCCAGCAGTGTGTGGAACACCGGGGAGCTGTTTTTT. Combining the CDR3 with reference TRBV25-1 and TRBJ2-2 gives the whole variable domain EADIYQTPRYLVIGTGKKITLECSQTMGHDKMYWYQQDPGMELHLIHYSYGVNSTEKGDLSSESTVSRIRTEHFPLTLESARPSHTSQYLCASSVWNTGELFFGEGSRLTVL.

The genes are TRBV20-1 and TRBJ2-1, with 12 nucleotides matching TRBD1. The CDR3 totals 19 residues. The V and J ends lost 1 base and 1 base, in that order; junction bases with no gene match: 11. Germline V gene data show CDR1 as DFQATT and CDR2 as SNEGSKA (reference sequence). This CDR3 reads CSARGGQGAPGWSYNEQFF. CDR3 DNA: TGCAGTGCTAGAGGGGGACAGGGGGCTCCAGGGTGGTCCTACAATGAGCAGTTCTTC.

In this sample, this clonotype turned up a few times. The gene calls are TRBV5-1 and TRBJ2-1; 13 nucleotides align to TRBD2. This CDR3 spans 17 amino acids. The J segment lost 1 base and the V segment lost 0 bases, leaving 1 base of the junction unmatched. Germline values: CDR1 SGHRS, CDR2 YFSETQ. This CDR3 is CASSLETSGGSYNEQFF. CDR3 nucleotide sequence: TGCGCCAGCAGCTTGGAGACTAGCGGGGGGTCCTACAATGAGCAGTTCTTC.

This clonotype was detected a few times. The chain couples TRBV27 to TRBJ1-6; perhaps TRBD1 as D (5 bases). CDR3 length: 15 residues. Trimming stripped 3 bases from V and 4 bases from J, with 10 bases between. Germline V gene data show CDR1 as MNHEY and CDR2 as SMNVEV (reference sequence). CDR3 amino acids: CASSFEGAYNSPLHF. CDR3 DNA: TGTGCCAGCAGTTTTGAAGGGGCTTATAATTCACCCCTCCACTTT.

This clonotype was recorded many times. V usage is TRBV9 and J usage is TRBJ1-4; 8 bases agree with TRBD1. The CDR3 totals 17 residues. Per germline, CDR1 SGDLS and CDR2 YYNGEE. The trim removed 0 bases at V and 7 bases at J, leaving 11 bases unmatched. CDR3: CASSVVGQVIRGEKLFF. For the CDR3, the DNA is TGTGCCAGCAGCGTAGTGGGACAGGTGATCCGGGGTGAAAAACTGTTTTTT.

This clonotype occurred many times. The chain uses TRBV27 and TRBJ1-1, with TRBD1 matching 9 bases. The junction had 6 bases not matched to a gene; V was cut back by 8 bases and J by 5 bases. CDR1 and CDR2 (germline): MNHEY, SMNVEV (reference sequence). CDR3 size: 13 residues. The CDR3 nucleotides read TGTGCCAGCCGGGGGACAGGGAAGACTGAAGCTTTCTTT. Protein: CASRGTGKTEAFF.

This clonotype was recorded a few times. This chain joins TRBV19 and TRBJ2-1; TRBD1 matches at 8 bases. This CDR3 region has 15 residues. Trimming took 4 bases from V and 2 from J; bases not matched to a gene: 4. Germline assignment: CDR1 LNHDA and CDR2 SQIVND (reference sequence). The CDR3 sequence: CASSTLQGAYNEQFF. CDR3 DNA sequence: TGTGCCAGTAGTACATTACAGGGGGCCTACAATGAGCAGTTCTTC.

This clonotype was picked up a small number of times. The genes are TRBV20-1 and TRBJ1-5; 9 nucleotides match TRBD1. CDR3 length: 14 residues. V was pared by 6 bases and J by 4 bases, with 7 bases of the junction left unmatched. Germline CDR1 reads DFQATT; CDR2 reads SNEGSKA (reference sequence). This CDR3 is CSAPRTGENQPQHF. As DNA, the CDR3 is TGCAGTGCCCCGAGGACAGGGGAAAATCAGCCCCAGCATTTT.

The sample holds a few counts of this clonotype. The chain uses TRBV5-1 and TRBJ2-7; 8 bases map to TRBD1. Per the germline V gene, CDR1 is SGHRS and CDR2 is YFSETQ. This CDR3 spans 14 amino acids. The trim removed 1 base at V and 2 bases at J, leaving 2 bases unmatched. CDR3 loop: CASSLQQGAYEQYF. The CDR3 bases are TGCGCCAGCAGCTTGCAACAGGGGGCCTACGAGCAGTACTTC. Using reference TRBV5-1 and TRBJ2-7 for the parts outside the CDR3, the full variable domain is KAGVTQTPRYLIKTRGQQVTLSCSPISGHRSVSWYQQTPGQGLQFLFEYFSETQRNKGNFPGRFSGRQFSNSRSEMNVSTLELGDSALYLCASSLQQGAYEQYFGPGTRLTVT.

This clonotype was detected a few times. The chain uses TRBV5-1 and TRBJ2-5; TRBD2 aligns across 10 bases. CDR1 and CDR2 (germline): SGHRS, YFSETQ. The V and J ends lost 6 bases and 5 bases, in that order; junction bases with no gene match: 7. This CDR3 has 14 amino acids. Here the CDR3 reads CASTLLTSGETQYF. CDR3 nucleotides: TGCGCCAGCACTTTACTGACTAGCGGGGAGACCCAGTACTTC.

V is TRBV7-8 and J is TRBJ2-3, with 8 bases aligning to TRBD2. CDR3 length: 17 amino acids. Per the germline V gene, CDR1 is SGHVS and CDR2 is FQNEAQ. The junction had 8 bases not matched to a gene; V was cut back by 1 base and J by 2 bases. The CDR3 loop is CASSLVVAGGNTDTQYF. The DNA for the CDR3 is TGTGCCAGCAGCTTAGTCGTGGCGGGAGGAAACACAGATACGCAGTATTTT. The full variable domain, rest sourced from reference TRBV7-8 and TRBJ2-3, is GAGVSQSPRYKVAKRGQDVALRCDPISGHVSLFWYQQALGQGPEFLTYFQNEAQLDKSGLPSDRFFAERPEGSVSTLKIQRTQQEDSAVYLCASSLVVAGGNTDTQYFGPGTRLTVL.